The sequence of this T cell receptor beta chain was determined in a study of T-cell memory formation after mild COVID-19. TCRdb re-called the 5' RACE reads with MiXCR, one entry per CDR3 protein. The sample includes hundreds of thousands of distinct CDR3 sequences, about 20% of them seen just once. Germline CDR1 is MNHNS and CDR2 is SASEGT. This CDR3 spans 14 amino acids. J lost 4 bases, V lost 2 bases, and 4 bases had no gene match. This sequence joins TRBV6-1 and TRBJ2-7, with 8 nucleotides matching TRBD1. This TCR derives from an adult woman who had mild COVID-19 (a few samples of this study predate the infection). Cell type and time point are not known. Sequencing used PBMCs or a T cell subset sorted from them (not recorded which). Here the CDR3 DNA reads TGTGCCAGCAGTGAACCGACAGGGGTTTACGAGCAGTACTTC. Its translation: CASSEPTGVYEQYF.